This TCR beta chain emerged from a study of cytomegalovirus exposure and HLA in healthy donors. The PCR contained 60 Vbeta and 13 Jbeta primers. The assay was immunoSEQ multiplex PCR, and TCRdb's table has in-frame clones only and misses some. The sample holds about 140,000 clones, about 80% seen once. Germline V CDR1 and CDR2: KGHSH, LQKENI. The V gene end was trimmed by 3 bases and the J gene end by 6 bases; junction bases not matched to a gene: 5. The CDR3 has 15 residues. Study-level findings and limits: Later analysis suggested most CMV-associated TCR beta chains were HLA-restricted. Some segments of the V type, notably TRBV6-2 and TRBV6-3, were excluded as indistinguishable. Later analysis associated a missense DCLRE1C variant with TCR beta V- and J-gene trimming.

In the case of this clone: Its antigen remains unidentified.

Material for sequencing was PBMCs. This chain uses TRBV18 with TRBJ1-4; TRBD1 matches 9 bases. The sequence was collected from a female donor in good health and CMV-seronegative. CDR3 bases: TGTGCCAGCTCACCGGTCGGGACAGGGCATGAAAAACTGTTTTTT. This gives the protein CASSPVGTGHEKLFF.